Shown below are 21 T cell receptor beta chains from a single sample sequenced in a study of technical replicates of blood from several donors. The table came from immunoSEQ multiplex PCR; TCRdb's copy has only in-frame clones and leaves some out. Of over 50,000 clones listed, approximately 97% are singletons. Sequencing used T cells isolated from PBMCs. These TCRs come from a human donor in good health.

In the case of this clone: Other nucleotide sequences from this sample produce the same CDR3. DNA of the CDR3: TGTGCCAGCTCGCTTAGCGGGGGGACCTACGAGCAGTACTTC. This encodes CASSLSGGTYEQYF. V gene TRBV18 combines with J gene TRBJ2-7; 10 bases fit TRBD2. Per the germline V gene, CDR1 is KGHSH and CDR2 is LQKENI. V shed 6 bases and J 2 bases; nucleotides not matched to a gene: 4. CDR3 length: 14 residues.

CDR3 sequence (DNA): TGCGCCAGCGCATCCGGGACAGGGTCCTACGAGCAGTACTTC. Amino acid sequence: CASASGTGSYEQYF. The chain combines TRBV5-1 with TRBJ2-7; 9 bases align to TRBD1. CDR1 and CDR2 from the germline V gene are SGHRS and YFSETQ. V shed 7 bases and J 1 base; nucleotides not matched to a gene: 6. The CDR3 is 14 amino acids.

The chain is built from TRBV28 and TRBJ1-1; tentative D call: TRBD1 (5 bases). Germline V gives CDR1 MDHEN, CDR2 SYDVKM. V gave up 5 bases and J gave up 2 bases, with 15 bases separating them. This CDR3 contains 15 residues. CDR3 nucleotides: TGTGCCAGCAGTGTAGGGACTGACCTTAACACTGAAGCTTTCTTT. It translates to CASSVGTDLNTEAFF.

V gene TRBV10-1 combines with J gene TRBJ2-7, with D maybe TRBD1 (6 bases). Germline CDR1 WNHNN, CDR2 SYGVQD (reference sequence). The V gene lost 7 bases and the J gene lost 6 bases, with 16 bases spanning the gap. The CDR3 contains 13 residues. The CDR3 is CASNTGNIGEQYF. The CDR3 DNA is TGCGCCAGCAACACAGGGAACATCGGCGAGCAGTACTTC.

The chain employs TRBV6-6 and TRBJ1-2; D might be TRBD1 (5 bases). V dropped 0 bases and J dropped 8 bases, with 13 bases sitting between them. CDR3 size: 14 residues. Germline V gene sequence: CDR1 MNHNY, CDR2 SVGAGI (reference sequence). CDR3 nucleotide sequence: TGTGCCAGCAGTTACTCAGACAGAGGTCAGGGCTACACCTTC. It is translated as CASSYSDRGQGYTF.

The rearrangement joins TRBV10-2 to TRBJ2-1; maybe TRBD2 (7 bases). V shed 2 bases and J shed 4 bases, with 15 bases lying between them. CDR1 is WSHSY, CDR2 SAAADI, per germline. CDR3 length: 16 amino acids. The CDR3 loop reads CASSEPGGADYNEQFF. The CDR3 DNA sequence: TGCGCCAGCAGTGAGCCTGGGGGGGCGGATTACAATGAGCAGTTCTTC.

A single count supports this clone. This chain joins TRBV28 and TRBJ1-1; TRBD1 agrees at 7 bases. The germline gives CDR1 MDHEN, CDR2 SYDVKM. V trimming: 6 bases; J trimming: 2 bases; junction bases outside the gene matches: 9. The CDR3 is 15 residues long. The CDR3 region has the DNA TGTGCCAGCAGCGAACGGACAGGCGTAAACACTGAAGCTTTCTTT. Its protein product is CASSERTGVNTEAFF. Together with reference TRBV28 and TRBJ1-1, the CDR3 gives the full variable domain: DVKVTQSSRYLVKRTGEKVFLECVQDMDHENMFWYRQDPGLGLRLIYFSYDVKMKEKGDIPEGYSVSREKKERFSLILESASTNQTSMYLCASSERTGVNTEAFFGQGTRLTVV.

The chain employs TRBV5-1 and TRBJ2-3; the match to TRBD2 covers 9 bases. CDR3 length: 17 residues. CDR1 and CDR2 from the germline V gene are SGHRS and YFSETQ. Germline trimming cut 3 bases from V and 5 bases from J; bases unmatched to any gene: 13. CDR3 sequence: CASSSVTGLARGDTQYF. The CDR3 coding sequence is TGCGCCAGCAGCTCAGTAACGGGACTAGCAAGAGGAGATACGCAGTATTTT. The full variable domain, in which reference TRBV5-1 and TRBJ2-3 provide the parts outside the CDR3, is KAGVTQTPRYLIKTRGQQVTLSCSPISGHRSVSWYQQTPGQGLQFLFEYFSETQRNKGNFPGRFSGRQFSNSRSEMNVSTLELGDSALYLCASSSVTGLARGDTQYFGPGTRLTVL.

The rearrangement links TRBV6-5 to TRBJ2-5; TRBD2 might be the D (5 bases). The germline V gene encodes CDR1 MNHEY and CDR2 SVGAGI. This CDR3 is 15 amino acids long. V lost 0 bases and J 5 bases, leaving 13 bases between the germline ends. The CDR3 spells CASSYSPDSGETQYF. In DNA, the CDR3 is TGTGCCAGCAGTTACTCCCCCGACTCGGGGGAGACCCAGTACTTC.

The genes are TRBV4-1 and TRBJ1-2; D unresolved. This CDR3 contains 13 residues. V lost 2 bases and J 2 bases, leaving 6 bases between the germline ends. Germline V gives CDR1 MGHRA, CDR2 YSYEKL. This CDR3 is CASSQRENYGYTF. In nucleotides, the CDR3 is TGCGCCAGCAGCCAAAGGGAGAACTATGGCTACACCTTC.

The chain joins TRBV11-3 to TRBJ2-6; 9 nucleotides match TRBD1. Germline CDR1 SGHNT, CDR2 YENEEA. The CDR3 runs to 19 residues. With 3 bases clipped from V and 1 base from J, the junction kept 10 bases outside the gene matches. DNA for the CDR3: TGTGCCAGCAGCTTGGGCAAGGGACAGGGAGGATCTGGGGCCAACGTCCTGACTTTC. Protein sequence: CASSLGKGQGGSGANVLTF.

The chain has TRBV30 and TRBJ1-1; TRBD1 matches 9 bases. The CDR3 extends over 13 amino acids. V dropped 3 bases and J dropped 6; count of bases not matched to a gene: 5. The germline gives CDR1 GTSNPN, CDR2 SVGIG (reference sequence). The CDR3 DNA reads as TGTGCCTGGAGGGGGACAGGGAGGGCTGAAGCTTTCTTT. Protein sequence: CAWRGTGRAEAFF.

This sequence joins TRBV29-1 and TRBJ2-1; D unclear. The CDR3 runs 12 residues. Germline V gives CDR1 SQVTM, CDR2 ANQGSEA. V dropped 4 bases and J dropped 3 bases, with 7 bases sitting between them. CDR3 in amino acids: CSVAPSYNEQFF. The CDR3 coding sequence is TGCAGCGTTGCGCCCAGCTACAATGAGCAGTTCTTC.

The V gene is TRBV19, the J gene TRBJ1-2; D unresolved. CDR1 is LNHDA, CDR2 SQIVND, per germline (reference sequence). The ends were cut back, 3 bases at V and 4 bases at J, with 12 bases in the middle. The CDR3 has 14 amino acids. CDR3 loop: CASSMRVALYGYTF. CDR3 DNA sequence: TGTGCCAGTAGTATGAGGGTGGCACTCTATGGCTACACCTTC.

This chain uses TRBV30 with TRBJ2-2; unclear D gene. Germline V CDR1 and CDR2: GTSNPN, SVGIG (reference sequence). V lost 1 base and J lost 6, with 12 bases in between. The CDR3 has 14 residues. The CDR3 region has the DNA TGTGCCTGGAGTGAATCCGGTTTCTCCGGGGAGCTGTTTTTT. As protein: CAWSESGFSGELFF.

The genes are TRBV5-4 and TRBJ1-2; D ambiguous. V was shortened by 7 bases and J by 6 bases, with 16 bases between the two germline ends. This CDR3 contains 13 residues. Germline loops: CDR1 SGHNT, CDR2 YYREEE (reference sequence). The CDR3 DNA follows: TGTGCCAGCTCCCGCAAGCTGGCGGATGGCTACACCTTC. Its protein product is CASSRKLADGYTF.

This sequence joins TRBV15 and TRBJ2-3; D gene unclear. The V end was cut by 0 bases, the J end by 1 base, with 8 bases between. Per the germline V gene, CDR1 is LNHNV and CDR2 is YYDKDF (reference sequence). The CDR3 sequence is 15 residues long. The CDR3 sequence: CATSRDSVRTDTQYF. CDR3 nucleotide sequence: TGTGCCACCAGCAGAGATTCTGTCCGCACAGATACGCAGTATTTT.

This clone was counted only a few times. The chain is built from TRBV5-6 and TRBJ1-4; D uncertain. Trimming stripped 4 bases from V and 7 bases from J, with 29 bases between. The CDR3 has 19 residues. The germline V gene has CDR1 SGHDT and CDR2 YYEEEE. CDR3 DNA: TGTGCCAGCAGCACCCTAAGAGGGTGGAAATCCAATGGCGGTGAAAAACTGTTTTTT. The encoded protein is CASSTLRGWKSNGGEKLFF.

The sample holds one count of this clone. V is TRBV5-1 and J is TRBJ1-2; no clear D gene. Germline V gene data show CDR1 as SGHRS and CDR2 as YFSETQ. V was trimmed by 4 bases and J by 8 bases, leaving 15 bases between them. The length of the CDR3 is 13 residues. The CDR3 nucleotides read TGCGCCAGCAGCGCCGGTCTTCAGCGCGGCTACACCTTC. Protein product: CASSAGLQRGYTF.

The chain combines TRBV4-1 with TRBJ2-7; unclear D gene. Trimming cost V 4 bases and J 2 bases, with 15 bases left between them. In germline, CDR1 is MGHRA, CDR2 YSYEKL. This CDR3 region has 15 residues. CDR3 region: CASSPSVSLTYEQYF. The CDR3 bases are TGCGCCAGCAGCCCTTCTGTGAGCCTCACCTACGAGCAGTACTTC.

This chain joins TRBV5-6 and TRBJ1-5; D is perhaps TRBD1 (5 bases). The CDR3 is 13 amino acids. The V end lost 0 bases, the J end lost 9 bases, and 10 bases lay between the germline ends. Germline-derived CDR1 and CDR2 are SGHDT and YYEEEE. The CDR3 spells CASSLAGSSPQHF. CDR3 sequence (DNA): TGTGCCAGCAGCTTGGCAGGGTCGTCGCCCCAGCATTTT.